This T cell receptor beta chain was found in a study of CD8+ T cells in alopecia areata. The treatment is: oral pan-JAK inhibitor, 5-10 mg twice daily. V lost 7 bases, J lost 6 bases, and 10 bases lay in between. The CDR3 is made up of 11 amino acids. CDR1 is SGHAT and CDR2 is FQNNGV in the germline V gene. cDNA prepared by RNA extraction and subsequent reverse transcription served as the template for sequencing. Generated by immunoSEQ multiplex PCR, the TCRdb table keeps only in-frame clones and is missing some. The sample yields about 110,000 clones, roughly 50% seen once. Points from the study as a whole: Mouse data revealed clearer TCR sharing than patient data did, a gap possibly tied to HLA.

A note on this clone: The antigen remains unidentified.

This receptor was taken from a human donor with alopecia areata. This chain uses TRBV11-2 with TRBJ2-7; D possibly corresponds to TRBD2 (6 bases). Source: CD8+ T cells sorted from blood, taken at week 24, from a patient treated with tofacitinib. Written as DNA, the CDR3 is TGTGCCAGCATAAGGCGGGGCGAGCAGTACTTC. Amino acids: CASIRRGEQYF.